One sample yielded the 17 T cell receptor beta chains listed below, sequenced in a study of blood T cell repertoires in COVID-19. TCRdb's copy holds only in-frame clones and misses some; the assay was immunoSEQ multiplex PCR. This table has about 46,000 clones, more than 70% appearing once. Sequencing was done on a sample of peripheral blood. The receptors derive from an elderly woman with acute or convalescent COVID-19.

The CDR3 DNA follows: TGTGCCAGCAGTTACTCGACGGGGAATAATTCACCCCTCCACTTT. Translation gives CASSYSTGNNSPLHF. V is TRBV6-5 and J is TRBJ1-6; D is undetermined. The CDR3 loop spans 15 amino acids. Germline CDR1 is MNHEY and CDR2 is SVGAGI. Trimming cost V 0 bases and J 5 bases, with 8 bases left between them.

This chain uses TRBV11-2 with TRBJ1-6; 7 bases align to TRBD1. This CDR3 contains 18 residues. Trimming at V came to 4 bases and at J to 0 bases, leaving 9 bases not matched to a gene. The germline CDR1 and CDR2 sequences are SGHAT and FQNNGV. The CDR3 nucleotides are TGTGCCAGCAGCTCAGCCAGGGACAGTCTCTCCTATAATTCACCCCTCCACTTT. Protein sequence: CASSSARDSLSYNSPLHF.

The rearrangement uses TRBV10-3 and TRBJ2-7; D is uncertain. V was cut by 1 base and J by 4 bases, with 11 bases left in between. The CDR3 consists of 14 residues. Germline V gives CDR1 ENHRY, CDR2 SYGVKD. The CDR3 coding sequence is TGTGCCATCAGTGAGTTTGCTACCGTATACGAGCAGTACTTC. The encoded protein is CAISEFATVYEQYF.

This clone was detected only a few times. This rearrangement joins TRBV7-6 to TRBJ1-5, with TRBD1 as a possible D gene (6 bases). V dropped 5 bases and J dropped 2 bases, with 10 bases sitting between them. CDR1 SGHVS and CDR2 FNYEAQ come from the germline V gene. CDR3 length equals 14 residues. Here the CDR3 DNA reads TGTGCCAGCAGCCGAGGGGGGGGCAATCAGCCCCAGCATTTT. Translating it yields CASSRGGGNQPQHF.

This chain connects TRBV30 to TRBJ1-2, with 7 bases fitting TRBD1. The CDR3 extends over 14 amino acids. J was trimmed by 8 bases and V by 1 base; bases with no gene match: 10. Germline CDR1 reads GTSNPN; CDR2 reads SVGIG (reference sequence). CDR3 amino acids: CAWSARQGRFGYTF. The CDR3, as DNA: TGTGCCTGGAGTGCCCGACAGGGTCGTTTCGGCTACACCTTC. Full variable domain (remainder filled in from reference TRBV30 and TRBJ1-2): SQTIHQWPATLVQPVGSPLSLECTVEGTSNPNLYWYRQAAGRGLQLLFYSVGIGQISSEVPQNLSASRPQDRQFILSSKKLLLSDSGFYLCAWSARQGRFGYTFGSGTRLTVV.

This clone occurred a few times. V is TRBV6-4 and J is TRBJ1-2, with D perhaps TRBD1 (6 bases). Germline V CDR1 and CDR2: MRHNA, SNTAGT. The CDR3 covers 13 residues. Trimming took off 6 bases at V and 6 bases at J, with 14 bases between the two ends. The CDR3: CASSARGGDGYTF. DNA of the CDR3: TGTGCCAGCAGCGCGAGAGGGGGTGATGGCTACACCTTC.

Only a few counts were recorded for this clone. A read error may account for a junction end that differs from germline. Written as DNA, the CDR3 is TGTCCCACCAGTGAACCCAACCGCGACAGGGTCACAGATACGCAGTATTTT. Its protein is CPTSEPNRDRVTDTQYF. This rearrangement joins TRBV24-1 to TRBJ2-3; 7 bases are shared with TRBD1. The CDR3 runs to 17 residues. Germline lookup yields CDR1 KGHDR and CDR2 SFDVKD.

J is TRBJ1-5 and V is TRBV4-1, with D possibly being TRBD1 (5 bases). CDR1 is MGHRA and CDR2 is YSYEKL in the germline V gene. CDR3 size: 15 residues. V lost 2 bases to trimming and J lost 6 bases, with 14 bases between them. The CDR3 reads CASSQPAGPPQPQHF. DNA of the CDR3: TGCGCCAGCAGCCAACCGGCAGGGCCCCCTCAGCCCCAGCATTTT.

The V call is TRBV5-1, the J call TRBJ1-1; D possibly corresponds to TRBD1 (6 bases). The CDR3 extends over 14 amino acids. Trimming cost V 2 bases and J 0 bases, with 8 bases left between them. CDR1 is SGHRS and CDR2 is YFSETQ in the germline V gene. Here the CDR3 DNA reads TGCGCCAGCAGCTTCACAGGGATGAACACTGAAGCTTTCTTT. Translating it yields CASSFTGMNTEAFF. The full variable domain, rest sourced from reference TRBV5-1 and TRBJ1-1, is KAGVTQTPRYLIKTRGQQVTLSCSPISGHRSVSWYQQTPGQGLQFLFEYFSETQRNKGNFPGRFSGRQFSNSRSEMNVSTLELGDSALYLCASSFTGMNTEAFFGQGTRLTVV.

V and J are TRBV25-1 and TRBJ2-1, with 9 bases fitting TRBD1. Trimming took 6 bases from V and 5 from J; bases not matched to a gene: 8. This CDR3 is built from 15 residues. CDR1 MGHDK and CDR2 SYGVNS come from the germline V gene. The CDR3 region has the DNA TGTGCCAGCAGCGATGACAGGGGGGTGGACAATGAGCAGTTCTTC. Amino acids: CASSDDRGVDNEQFF.

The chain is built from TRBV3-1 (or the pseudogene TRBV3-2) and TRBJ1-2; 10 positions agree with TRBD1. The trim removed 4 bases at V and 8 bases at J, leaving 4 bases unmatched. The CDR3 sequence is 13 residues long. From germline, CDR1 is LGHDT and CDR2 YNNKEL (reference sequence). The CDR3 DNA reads TGTGCCAGCAGCCTGGGACAGGGGAGGGGCTACACCTTC. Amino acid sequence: CASSLGQGRGYTF.

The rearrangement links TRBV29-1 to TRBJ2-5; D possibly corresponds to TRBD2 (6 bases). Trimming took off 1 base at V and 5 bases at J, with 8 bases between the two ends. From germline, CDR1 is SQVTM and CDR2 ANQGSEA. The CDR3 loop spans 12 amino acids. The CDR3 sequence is CSVEVGGETQYF. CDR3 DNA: TGCAGCGTTGAAGTTGGAGGGGAGACCCAGTACTTC.

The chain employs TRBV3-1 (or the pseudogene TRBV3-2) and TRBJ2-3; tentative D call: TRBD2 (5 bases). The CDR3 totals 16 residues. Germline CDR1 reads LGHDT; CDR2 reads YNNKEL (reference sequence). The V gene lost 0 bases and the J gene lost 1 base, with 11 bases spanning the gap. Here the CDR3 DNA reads TGTGCCAGCAGCCAAGAAGCGAGCGGCCGCACAGATACGCAGTATTTT. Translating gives CASSQEASGRTDTQYF.

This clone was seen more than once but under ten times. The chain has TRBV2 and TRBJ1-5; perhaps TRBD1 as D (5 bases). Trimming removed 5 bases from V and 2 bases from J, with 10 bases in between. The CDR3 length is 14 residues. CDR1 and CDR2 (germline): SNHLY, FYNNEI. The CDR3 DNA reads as TGTGCCAGCAGTCGGCCGGGGGGCAATCAGCCCCAGCATTTT. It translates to CASSRPGGNQPQHF.

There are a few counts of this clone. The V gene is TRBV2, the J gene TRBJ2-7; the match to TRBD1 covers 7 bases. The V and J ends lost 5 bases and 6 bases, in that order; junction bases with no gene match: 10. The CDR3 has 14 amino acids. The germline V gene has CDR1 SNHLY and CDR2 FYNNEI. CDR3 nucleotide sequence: TGTGCCAGCAGTACGACAGGGTTTTTCGGCGAGCAGTACTTC. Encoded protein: CASSTTGFFGEQYF.

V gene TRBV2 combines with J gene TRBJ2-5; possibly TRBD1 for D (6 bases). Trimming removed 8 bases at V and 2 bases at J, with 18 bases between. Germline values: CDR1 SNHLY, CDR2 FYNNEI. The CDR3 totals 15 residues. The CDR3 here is CASLPTGLRQETQYF. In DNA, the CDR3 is TGTGCCAGCCTCCCGACAGGCTTACGTCAAGAGACCCAGTACTTC.

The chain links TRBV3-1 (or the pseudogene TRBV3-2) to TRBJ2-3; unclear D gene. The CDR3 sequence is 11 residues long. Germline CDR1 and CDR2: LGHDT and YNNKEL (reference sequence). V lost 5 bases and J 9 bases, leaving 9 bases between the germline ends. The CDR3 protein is CASSYYYTQYF. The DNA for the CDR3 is TGTGCCAGCAGCTATTACTACACGCAGTATTTT.